This T cell receptor beta chain was captured by sequencing in a study of T cell responses to AZD1222 COVID-19 vaccine. The study's findings and limits: As reported, nearly half of all spike-specific TCRs target variant regions that are unmutated. Spike-specific TCR breadth and depth went up after people got two AZD1222 doses. Researchers took repertoire samples only after the peak T cell response had come.

Pooling of second doses given at about 4 or about 12 weeks was done. Assay used: immunoSEQ multiplex PCR; TCRdb lists only in-frame clones, some missing. The data hold roughly 120,000 clones, with around 88% observed a single time. The V segment lost 4 bases and the J segment 4 bases; nucleotides outside the gene matches: 18. The germline V gene has CDR1 LNHDA and CDR2 SQIVND (reference sequence). The CDR3 is 19 residues long. As regards this clone: Its antigen is as yet unknown.

The starting material was peripheral blood, obtained 28 days after the second AZD1222 dose. This receptor was obtained from an adult who received the AZD1222 COVID-19 vaccine. The chain has TRBV19 and TRBJ1-2; 10 bases align to TRBD1. CDR3 in amino acids: CASSNHVRDRGTSSYGYTF. CDR3 sequence (DNA): TGTGCCAGTAGTAATCACGTCCGGGACAGGGGAACGAGTTCCTATGGCTACACCTTC.